This T cell receptor (beta chain) was profiled in a study of blood T cells in healthy people across ages. Across the study: The template switching approach captured approximately one barcoded beta molecule for every two T cells.

Each individual donor underwent a draw of about 9.9 milliliters of peripheral blood. The sample holds a few counts of this clonotype. A second 7 to 11 cycle PCR used barcoded and J-beta primers. TCRdb re-derived calls from the 5' RACE reads in MiXCR, one entry per CDR3 protein. The sample holds some 1.8 million distinct CDR3 sequences, 30% to 40% seen once. The V and J ends lost 0 bases and 1 base, in that order; junction bases with no gene match: 8. This CDR3 region has 17 residues. Germline V gene sequence: CDR1 DFQATT, CDR2 SNEGSKA (reference sequence). The sequencing input was blood. The chain is built from TRBV20-1 and TRBJ2-1, with 8 positions matching TRBD2. The clonotype originates from a human donor in good health. The CDR3 DNA reads as TGCAGTGCTAGAGATGAGGTCGGGACTAGGTCCTACAATGAGCAGTTCTTC. Its protein product is CSARDEVGTRSYNEQFF.